The sequence of this TCR beta chain was determined in a study of response to subunit inactivated influenza vaccine. Germline V CDR1 and CDR2: MDHEN, SYDVKM. The CDR3 spans 12 residues. The V gene lost 8 bases and the J gene lost 9 bases, with 11 bases spanning the gap. Study-level findings and limits: Few additional T cells are recruited per seasonal influenza vaccination, authors suggested.

TCRdb re-analysed the RT-PCR reads in MiXCR, keeping a single row per CDR3 protein. This table holds around 580,000 distinct CDR3 sequences, about 14% found once. Only a few counts were recorded for this clonotype. What it binds is unknown. The clonotype originates from a man between 50 and 59 years old who received an inactivated influenza vaccine. The material sequenced was PBMCs from blood, taken 11 to 12 days after vaccination. The chain links TRBV28 to TRBJ1-6, with D tentatively TRBD1 (6 bases). This CDR3 is CASHREFSPLHF. CDR3 coding DNA: TGTGCCAGCCACAGGGAGTTTTCACCCCTCCACTTT.